Listed here are 30 T cell receptor beta chains from one sample, sequenced in a study of T cells after posttransplantation cyclophosphamide. Assay used: immunoSEQ multiplex PCR; TCRdb lists only in-frame clones, some missing. The sample shows more than 20,000 clones, about 83% of them seen only once. Sequencing was done on a sample of PBMCs. All receptors derive from a woman in her sixties or seventies with a blood cancer, CMV-positive, and with a related stem cell donor.

The chain links TRBV5-1 to TRBJ2-7; 12 positions match TRBD2. Germline-derived CDR1 and CDR2 are SGHRS and YFSETQ. This CDR3 is 15 amino acids long. V lost 5 bases and J lost 5; bases outside the gene matches: 8. CDR3 sequence: CASSSSGRAPHEQYF. The CDR3 nucleotides read TGCGCCAGCAGTTCTAGCGGGAGGGCCCCCCACGAGCAGTACTTC.

The genes are TRBV19 and TRBJ1-2; TRBD1 aligns across 8 bases. The CDR3 loop spans 14 amino acids. Losses at the gene ends were 5 bases for V and 8 bases for J; bases not matched to a gene: 10. Germline V gene lookup returns CDR1 LNHDA and CDR2 SQIVND (reference sequence). This CDR3 reads CASSVSRTGSGYTF. DNA of the CDR3: TGTGCCAGTAGTGTATCCCGGACAGGGTCCGGCTACACCTTC.

CDR3 nucleotide sequence: TGTGCCAGCAGCGCCTCTGTTAGCGGGAGTTCAGATACGCAGTATTTT. Encoded protein: CASSASVSGSSDTQYF. The chain uses TRBV9 and TRBJ2-3; 9 positions agree with TRBD2. V was pared by 3 bases and J by 4 bases, with 9 bases of the junction left unmatched. CDR3 length: 16 amino acids. Germline V CDR1 and CDR2: SGDLS, YYNGEE.

The V gene is TRBV20-1, the J gene TRBJ2-7, with a weak D call TRBD2 (6 bases). The germline gives CDR1 DFQATT, CDR2 SNEGSKA (reference sequence). The CDR3 totals 11 residues. CDR3 bases: TGCAGGAGAGGAGGGGATTACGAGCAGTACTTC. Encoded protein: CRRGGDYEQYF.

The chain carries TRBV27 and TRBJ1-2; perhaps TRBD1 as D (6 bases). The germline V gene encodes CDR1 MNHEY and CDR2 SMNVEV (reference sequence). The CDR3 runs to 16 residues. The ends were cut back, 5 bases at V and 0 bases at J, with 16 bases in the middle. The DNA for the CDR3 is TGTGCCAGCAGTGGGGCAGGGGTGTCAACTAACTATGGCTACACCTTC. Protein sequence: CASSGAGVSTNYGYTF.

The chain combines TRBV30 with TRBJ1-5, with 8 bases identical to TRBD1. This CDR3 has 13 residues. The ends lost 0 bases at V and 6 bases at J; junction bases unmatched: 1. Germline V gene sequence: CDR1 GTSNPN, CDR2 SVGIG (reference sequence). CDR3 protein: CAWSVQGGQPQHF. Here the CDR3 DNA reads TGTGCCTGGAGTGTACAGGGGGGTCAGCCCCAGCATTTT.

The rearrangement joins TRBV4-1 to TRBJ2-5; 11 bases match TRBD2. The CDR3 loop spans 15 amino acids. Germline CDR1 MGHRA, CDR2 YSYEKL. V dropped 3 bases and J dropped 4; count of bases not matched to a gene: 4. Here the CDR3 reads CASSQGGLAGETQYF. The CDR3 nucleotides are TGCGCCAGCAGCCAGGGTGGACTAGCGGGAGAGACCCAGTACTTC.

This clone was counted a single time. This chain links TRBV4-1 with TRBJ2-2; 9 bases line up with TRBD2. Per the germline V gene, CDR1 is MGHRA and CDR2 is YSYEKL. The CDR3 is 17 amino acids. V lost 0 bases, J lost 4 bases, and 6 bases stayed unmatched. In DNA form, the CDR3 reads TGCGCCAGCAGCCAAGAGGGTAGCGGGAGAGGCACCGGGGAGCTGTTTTTT. As protein: CASSQEGSGRGTGELFF.

The chain employs TRBV15 and TRBJ2-5, with unresolved D. V gave up 1 base and J gave up 5 bases, with 17 bases separating them. Germline loops: CDR1 LNHNV, CDR2 YYDKDF (reference sequence). The CDR3 is 16 amino acids. The CDR3 loop reads CATSRGGPPGRETQYF. Here the CDR3 DNA reads TGTGCCACCAGCAGAGGAGGCCCTCCGGGTCGGGAGACCCAGTACTTC.

The chain combines TRBV4-2 with TRBJ1-2, with D unresolved. V shed 1 base and J shed 5 bases, with 14 bases lying between them. Looked up from germline, CDR1 is LGHNA and CDR2 is YNFKEQ. The CDR3 is 15 amino acids. DNA for the CDR3: TGTGCCAGCAGCCAAGCCAAGGGCTCGGGGTATGGCTACACCTTC. It translates to CASSQAKGSGYGYTF.

Note on this clone: Compared with germline, one end of the junction differs, possibly owing to a read error. The V call is TRBV6-1, the J call TRBJ1-2; D unclear. This CDR3 region has 13 residues. The germline V gene encodes CDR1 MNHNS and CDR2 SASEGT. CDR3 region: CASSEVPSGEAHF. The CDR3 DNA sequence: TGTGCCAGCAGTGAAGTTCCCAGCGGTGAGGCTCACTTC.

The gene calls are TRBV5-1 and TRBJ1-1, with TRBD1 matching 11 bases. This CDR3 spans 16 amino acids. Germline V CDR1 and CDR2: SGHRS, YFSETQ. V trimming: 6 bases; J trimming: 2 bases; junction bases outside the gene matches: 9. CDR3 nucleotides: TGCGCCAGCATGGGACAGGGGGTTCGGGGCAACACTGAAGCTTTCTTT. This encodes CASMGQGVRGNTEAFF.

This chain links TRBV19 with TRBJ2-1, with a weak D call TRBD2 (5 bases). Trimming shortened V by 7 bases and J by 4 bases, and 17 bases separated the two germline ends. This CDR3 comprises 15 residues. Germline loops: CDR1 LNHDA, CDR2 SQIVND (reference sequence). Written as DNA, the CDR3 is TGTGCCAGTAAGTTTGTGGGAGAATCATACAATGAGCAGTTCTTC. Translation gives CASKFVGESYNEQFF.

This clone has a single count. The chain employs TRBV7-9 and TRBJ2-7; TRBD1 agrees at 8 bases. Trimming took 6 bases from V and 4 from J; bases not matched to a gene: 5. Germline loops: CDR1 SEHNR, CDR2 FQNEAQ (reference sequence). The CDR3 is 13 residues long. CDR3 in DNA: TGTGCCAGCAGGTCGACAGGGGTATACGAGCAGTACTTC. Its protein is CASRSTGVYEQYF.

The chain carries TRBV18 and TRBJ1-5; the D gene is possibly TRBD1 (5 bases). V lost 0 bases, J lost 9 bases, and 15 bases lay in between. Germline V CDR1 and CDR2: KGHSH, LQKENI. This CDR3 region has 15 residues. CDR3 nucleotide sequence: TGTGCCAGCTCACCACCATCAGACAGTCGGGCGCCCCAGCATTTT. Encoded protein: CASSPPSDSRAPQHF.

V usage is TRBV6-5 and J usage is TRBJ2-7; 7 bases agree with TRBD2. With 6 bases clipped from V and 0 bases from J, the junction kept 8 bases outside the gene matches. From germline, CDR1 is MNHEY and CDR2 SVGAGI. The CDR3 runs 15 residues. CDR3 sequence reads: CASRPSGPSSYEQYF. The CDR3 DNA follows: TGTGCCAGCAGGCCTAGCGGTCCAAGCTCCTACGAGCAGTACTTC.

The chain couples TRBV6-1 to TRBJ1-2; the match to TRBD1 covers 7 bases. The germline V gene has CDR1 MNHNS and CDR2 SASEGT. The J segment lost 3 bases and the V segment lost 6 bases, leaving 4 bases of the junction unmatched. There are 13 residues in the CDR3. The CDR3 bases are TGTGCCAGCAGCAGGGACAGAGACTATGGCTACACCTTC. Protein sequence: CASSRDRDYGYTF.

The gene calls are TRBV18 and TRBJ2-3; D is unclear. The ends were cut back, 0 bases at V and 5 bases at J, with 6 bases in the middle. The CDR3 contains 13 residues. Germline CDR1 and CDR2: KGHSH and LQKENI. The CDR3 loop reads CASSPPSIDTQYF. The CDR3 DNA is TGTGCCAGCTCACCACCTTCTATAGATACGCAGTATTTT.

The chain combines TRBV28 with TRBJ2-5, with a weak D call TRBD2 (5 bases). The J call may be wrong; the DNA end is better matched by TRBJ2-7. This CDR3 is built from 15 residues. Germline-derived CDR1 and CDR2 are MDHEN and SYDVKM. CDR3 amino acids: CASSLSRAPPHEQYF. CDR3 coding DNA: TGTGCCAGCAGTTTATCGAGGGCTCCTCCCCACGAGCAGTACTTC.

The V call is TRBV5-4, the J call TRBJ1-2; weak D call: TRBD1 (6 bases). V lost 9 bases to trimming and J lost 4 bases, with 16 bases between them. The CDR3 consists of 13 residues. CDR1 is SGHNT and CDR2 is YYREEE in the germline V gene (reference sequence). As DNA, the CDR3 is TGTGCCATCTCAACGGGGGGCCCCTATGGCTACACCTTC. This codes for CAISTGGPYGYTF.

In its sample, this clone was seen once. The J gene is TRBJ2-3, the V gene TRBV7-2, with 7 nucleotides matching TRBD1. V was clipped by 5 bases and J by 6 bases; unmatched bases: 11. Germline loops: CDR1 SGHTA, CDR2 FQGNSA. CDR3 length: 15 amino acids. The CDR3 DNA is TGTGCCAGCAGCCAAATGGGACAGCCAGGGGATACGCAGTATTTT. Translation gives CASSQMGQPGDTQYF. Combining the CDR3 with reference TRBV7-2 and TRBJ2-3 gives the whole variable domain GAGVSQSPSNKVTEKGKDVELRCDPISGHTALYWYRQSLGQGLEFLIYFQGNSAPDKSGLPSDRFSAERTGGSVSTLTIQRTQQEDSAVYLCASSQMGQPGDTQYFGPGTRLTVL.

This clone appeared once. V gene TRBV6-1 combines with J gene TRBJ2-7, with D possibly being TRBD2 (6 bases). V was shortened by 4 bases and J by 7 bases, with 11 bases between the two germline ends. Germline CDR1 MNHNS, CDR2 SASEGT. This CDR3 is 12 amino acids long. The CDR3 DNA is TGTGCCAGCAGTGGAGGCCGGGGGGAGCAGTACTTC. The encoded protein is CASSGGRGEQYF.

This clone was counted between two and nine times. The chain has TRBV19 and TRBJ2-5; D perhaps matches TRBD2 (5 bases). V lost 6 bases and J lost 5, with 16 bases in between. The germline V gene has CDR1 LNHDA and CDR2 SQIVND (reference sequence). The CDR3 contains 14 residues. CDR3 protein: CASRPPGRGETQYF. The CDR3 nucleotides are TGTGCCAGTAGACCTCCGGGGAGAGGTGAGACCCAGTACTTC.

The gene calls are TRBV5-8 and TRBJ1-2; no clear D. The V end lost 3 bases, the J end lost 3 bases, and 3 bases lay between the germline ends. Per germline, CDR1 SGHTS and CDR2 YDEGEE. The CDR3 covers 11 residues. CDR3 in DNA: TGTGCCAGCAGCTCGGACTATGGCTACACCTTC. Protein: CASSSDYGYTF.

The CDR3 loop is CASSQDYGLAGVSEETQYF. CDR3 nucleotide sequence: TGCGCCAGCAGCCAAGATTACGGACTAGCGGGAGTGTCTGAAGAGACCCAGTACTTC. This chain links TRBV4-1 with TRBJ2-5; TRBD2 aligns across 13 bases. Germline V lookup: CDR1 MGHRA, CDR2 YSYEKL. Trimming removed 0 bases from V and 3 bases from J; junction bases left unmatched: 10. The length of the CDR3 is 19 residues.

The chain is built from TRBV5-1 and TRBJ2-7; the D gene is possibly TRBD2 (5 bases). Trimming left V 4 bases short and J 4 bases short, with 15 bases between. The germline V gene encodes CDR1 SGHRS and CDR2 YFSETQ. The CDR3 consists of 14 residues. The CDR3 reads CASSPGLLLYEQYF. CDR3 nucleotide sequence: TGCGCCAGCAGCCCTGGACTGCTTTTATACGAGCAGTACTTC.

This chain connects TRBV29-1 to TRBJ1-2; 7 positions agree with TRBD1. Trimming cost V 2 bases and J 8 bases; bases outside gene matches: 2. Germline V gene sequence: CDR1 SQVTM, CDR2 ANQGSEA. The CDR3 contains 11 residues. CDR3 sequence (DNA): TGCAGCGTTGAAACAGGGGTCGGCTACACCTTC. Residues: CSVETGVGYTF.

The chain carries TRBV5-6 and TRBJ2-7, with D maybe TRBD1 (5 bases). V lost 2 bases, J lost 5 bases, and 8 bases lay in between. The CDR3 is 12 residues long. Germline CDR1 reads SGHDT; CDR2 reads YYEEEE. CDR3 nucleotide sequence: TGTGCCAGCAGCTTAGGGGCCCACGAGCAGTACTTC. Its protein product is CASSLGAHEQYF.

The V and J genes are TRBV6-5 and TRBJ2-1; TRBD1 is a possible D gene (6 bases). The V gene's germline CDR1 is MNHEY and CDR2 SVGAGI. V lost 6 bases and J lost 2, with 11 bases in between. This CDR3 contains 14 residues. This CDR3 reads CASSRGPTYNEQFF. The DNA for the CDR3 is TGTGCCAGCAGCAGGGGACCTACCTACAATGAGCAGTTCTTC.

This clone is a singleton in its sample. The CDR3 spells CASSLDRLGGYTF. CDR3 sequence (DNA): TGTGCCAGCAGTTTGGACAGGCTGGGTGGCTACACCTTC. This chain uses TRBV6-5 with TRBJ1-2, with 7 nucleotides matching TRBD1. J was trimmed by 7 bases and V by 4 bases; bases with no gene match: 6. Germline V gene lookup returns CDR1 MNHEY and CDR2 SVGAGI. CDR3 length: 13 amino acids.